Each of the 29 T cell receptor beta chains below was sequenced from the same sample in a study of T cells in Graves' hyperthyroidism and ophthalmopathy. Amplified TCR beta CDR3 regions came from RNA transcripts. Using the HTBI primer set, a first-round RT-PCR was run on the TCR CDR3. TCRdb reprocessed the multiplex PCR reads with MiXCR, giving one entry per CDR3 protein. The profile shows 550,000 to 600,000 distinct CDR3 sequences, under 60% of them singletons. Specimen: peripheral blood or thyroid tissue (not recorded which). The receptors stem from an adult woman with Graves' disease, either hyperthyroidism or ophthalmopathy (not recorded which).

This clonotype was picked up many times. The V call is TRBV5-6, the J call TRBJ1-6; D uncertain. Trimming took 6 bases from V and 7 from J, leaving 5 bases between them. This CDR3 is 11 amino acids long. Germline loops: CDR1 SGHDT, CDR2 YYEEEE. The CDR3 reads CASNKNSPLHF. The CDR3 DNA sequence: TGTGCCAGCAACAAGAATTCACCCCTCCACTTT.

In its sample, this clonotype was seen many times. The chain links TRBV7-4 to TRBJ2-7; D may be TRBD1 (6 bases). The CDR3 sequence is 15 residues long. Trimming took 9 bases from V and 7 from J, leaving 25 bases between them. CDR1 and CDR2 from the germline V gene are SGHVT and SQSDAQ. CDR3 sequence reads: CARLPTCRLQGEQYF. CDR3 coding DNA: TGTGCCAGGCTCCCTACCTGTAGACTACAGGGAGAGCAGTACTTC.

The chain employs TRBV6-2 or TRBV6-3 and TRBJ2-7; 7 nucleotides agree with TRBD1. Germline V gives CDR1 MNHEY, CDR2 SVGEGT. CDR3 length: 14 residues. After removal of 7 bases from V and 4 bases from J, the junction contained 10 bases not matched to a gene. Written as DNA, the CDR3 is TGTGCCAGCACCCCCAGACAGGGCTGGTACGAGCAGTACTTC. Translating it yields CASTPRQGWYEQYF.

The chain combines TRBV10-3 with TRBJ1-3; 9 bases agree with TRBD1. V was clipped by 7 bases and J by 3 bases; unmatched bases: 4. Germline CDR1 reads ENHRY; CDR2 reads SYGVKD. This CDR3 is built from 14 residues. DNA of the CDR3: TGTGCCATCATTGGACAGGGGCGTGGAAACACCATATATTTT. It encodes CAIIGQGRGNTIYF.

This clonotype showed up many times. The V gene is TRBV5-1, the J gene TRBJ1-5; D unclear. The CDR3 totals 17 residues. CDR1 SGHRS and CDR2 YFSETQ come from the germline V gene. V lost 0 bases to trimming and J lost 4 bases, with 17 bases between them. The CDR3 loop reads CASSLDPTRDRNQPQHF. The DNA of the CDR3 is TGCGCCAGCAGCTTGGACCCTACGAGGGATCGGAATCAGCCCCAGCATTTT.

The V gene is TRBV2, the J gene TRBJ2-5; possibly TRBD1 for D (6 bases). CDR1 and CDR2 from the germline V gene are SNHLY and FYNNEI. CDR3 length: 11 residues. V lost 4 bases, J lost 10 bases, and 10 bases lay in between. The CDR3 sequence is CASSVTGIQYF. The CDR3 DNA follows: TGTGCCAGCAGTGTCACAGGGATCCAGTACTTC.

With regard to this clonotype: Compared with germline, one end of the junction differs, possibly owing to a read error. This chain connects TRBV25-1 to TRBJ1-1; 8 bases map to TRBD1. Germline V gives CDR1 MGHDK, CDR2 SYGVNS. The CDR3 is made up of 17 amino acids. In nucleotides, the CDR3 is TGCGCCAGCAGTGCTTACAGGGGGTACTGGGTTGATACTGAAGCTTTCTTT. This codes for CASSAYRGYWVDTEAFF.

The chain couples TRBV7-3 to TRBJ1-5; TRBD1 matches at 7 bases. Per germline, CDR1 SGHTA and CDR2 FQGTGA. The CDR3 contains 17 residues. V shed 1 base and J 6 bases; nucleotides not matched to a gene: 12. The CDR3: CASSLNSGAGGPQPQHF. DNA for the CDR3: TGTGCCAGCAGCTTAAACTCAGGGGCAGGGGGTCCTCAGCCCCAGCATTTT.

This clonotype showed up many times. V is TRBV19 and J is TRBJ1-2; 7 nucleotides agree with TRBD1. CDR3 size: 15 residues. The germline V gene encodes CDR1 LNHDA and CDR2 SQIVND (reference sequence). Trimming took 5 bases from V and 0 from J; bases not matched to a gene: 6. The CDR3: CASSGTGATNYGYTF. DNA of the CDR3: TGTGCCAGTAGTGGAACAGGGGCTACTAACTATGGCTACACCTTC. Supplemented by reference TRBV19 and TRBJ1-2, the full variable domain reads DGGITQSPKYLFRKEGQNVTLSCEQNLNHDAMYWYRQDPGQGLRLIYYSQIVNDFQKGDIAEGYSVSREKKESFPLTVTSAQKNPTAFYLCASSGTGATNYGYTFGSGTRLTVV.

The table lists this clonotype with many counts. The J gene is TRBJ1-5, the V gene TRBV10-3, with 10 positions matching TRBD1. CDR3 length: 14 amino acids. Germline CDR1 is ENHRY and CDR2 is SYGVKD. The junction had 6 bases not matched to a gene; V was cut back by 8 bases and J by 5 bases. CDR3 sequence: CAIRDRGPDQPQHF. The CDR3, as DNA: TGTGCCATCCGGGACAGGGGCCCCGATCAGCCCCAGCATTTT.

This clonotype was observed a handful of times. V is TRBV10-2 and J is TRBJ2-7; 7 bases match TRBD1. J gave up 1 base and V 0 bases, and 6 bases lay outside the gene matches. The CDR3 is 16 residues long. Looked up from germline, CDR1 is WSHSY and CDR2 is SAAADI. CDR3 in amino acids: CASSESGQRGSYEQYF. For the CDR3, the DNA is TGCGCCAGCAGTGAGTCGGGACAGCGTGGGTCCTACGAGCAGTACTTC.

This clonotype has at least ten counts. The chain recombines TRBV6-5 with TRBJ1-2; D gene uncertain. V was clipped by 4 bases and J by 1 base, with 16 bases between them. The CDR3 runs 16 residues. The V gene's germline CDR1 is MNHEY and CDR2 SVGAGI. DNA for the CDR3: TGTGCCAGCAGTTTATTTAGGTCTGGGAATAACTATGGCTACACCTTC. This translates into CASSLFRSGNNYGYTF.

CDR3 protein: CASLAATNSPLHF. For the CDR3, the DNA is TGTGCCAGCTTGGCAGCTACTAATTCACCCCTCCACTTT. This chain connects TRBV25-1 to TRBJ1-6; the D is unclear. The germline CDR1 and CDR2 sequences are MGHDK and SYGVNS. There are 13 residues in the CDR3. V was shortened by 8 bases and J by 6 bases, with 11 bases between the two germline ends.

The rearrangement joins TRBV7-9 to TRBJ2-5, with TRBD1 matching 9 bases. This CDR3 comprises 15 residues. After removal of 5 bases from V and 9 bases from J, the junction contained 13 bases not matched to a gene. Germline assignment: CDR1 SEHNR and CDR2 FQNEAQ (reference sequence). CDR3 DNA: TGTGCCAGCAGCGGGACAGGGAATCGCAATCAGCCCCAGTACTTC. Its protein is CASSGTGNRNQPQYF.

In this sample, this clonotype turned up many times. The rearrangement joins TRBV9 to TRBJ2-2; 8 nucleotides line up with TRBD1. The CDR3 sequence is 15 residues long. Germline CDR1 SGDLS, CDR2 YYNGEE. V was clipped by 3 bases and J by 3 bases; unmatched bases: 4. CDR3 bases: TGTGCCAGCAGCGCCCTGACAGGGGACACCGGGGAGCTGTTTTTT. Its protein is CASSALTGDTGELFF.

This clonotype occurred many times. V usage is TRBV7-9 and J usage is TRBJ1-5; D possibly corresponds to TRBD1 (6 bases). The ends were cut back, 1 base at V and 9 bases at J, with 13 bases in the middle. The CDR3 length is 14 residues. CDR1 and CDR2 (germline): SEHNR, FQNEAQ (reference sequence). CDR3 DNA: TGTGCCAGCAGCTTAGGGACAGCCAAGGGGCCCCAGCATTTT. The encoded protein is CASSLGTAKGPQHF.

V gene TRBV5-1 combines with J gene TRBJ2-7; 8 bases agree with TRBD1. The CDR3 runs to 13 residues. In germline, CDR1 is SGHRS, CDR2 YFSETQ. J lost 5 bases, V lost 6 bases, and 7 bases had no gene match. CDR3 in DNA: TGCGCCAGCACTCCGGGACAGGAGGACGAGCAGTACTTC. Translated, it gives CASTPGQEDEQYF.

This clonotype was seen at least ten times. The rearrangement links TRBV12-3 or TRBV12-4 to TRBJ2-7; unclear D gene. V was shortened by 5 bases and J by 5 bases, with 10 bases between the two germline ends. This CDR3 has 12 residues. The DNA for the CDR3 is TGTGCCAGCAGTCCCCGCTTCGACGAGCAGTACTTC. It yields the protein CASSPRFDEQYF.

The CDR3: CASSWGPGYTF. DNA for the CDR3: TGTGCCAGTAGTTGGGGGCCTGGCTACACCTTC. The rearrangement joins TRBV19 to TRBJ1-2, with D perhaps matching TRBD1 (6 bases). From germline, CDR1 is LNHDA and CDR2 SQIVND (reference sequence). This CDR3 contains 11 residues. Trimming left V 5 bases short and J 7 bases short, with 8 bases between. The full variable domain, with the rest looked up from reference TRBV19 and TRBJ1-2, is DGGITQSPKYLFRKEGQNVTLSCEQNLNHDAMYWYRQDPGQGLRLIYYSQIVNDFQKGDIAEGYSVSREKKESFPLTVTSAQKNPTAFYLCASSWGPGYTFGSGTRLTVV.

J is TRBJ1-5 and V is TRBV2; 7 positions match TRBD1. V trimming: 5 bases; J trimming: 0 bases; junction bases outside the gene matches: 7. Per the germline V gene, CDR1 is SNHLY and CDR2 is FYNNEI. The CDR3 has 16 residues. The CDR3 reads CASSRTGSYSNQPQHF. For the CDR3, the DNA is TGTGCCAGCAGTAGGACAGGCAGCTATAGCAATCAGCCCCAGCATTTT.

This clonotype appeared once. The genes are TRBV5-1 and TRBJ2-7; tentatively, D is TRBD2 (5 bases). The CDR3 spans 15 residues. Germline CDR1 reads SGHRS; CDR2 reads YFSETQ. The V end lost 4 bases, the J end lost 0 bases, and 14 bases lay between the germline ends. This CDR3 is CASSTDSFSSYEQYF. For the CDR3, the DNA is TGCGCCAGCAGCACGGACTCCTTCAGCTCCTACGAGCAGTACTTC.

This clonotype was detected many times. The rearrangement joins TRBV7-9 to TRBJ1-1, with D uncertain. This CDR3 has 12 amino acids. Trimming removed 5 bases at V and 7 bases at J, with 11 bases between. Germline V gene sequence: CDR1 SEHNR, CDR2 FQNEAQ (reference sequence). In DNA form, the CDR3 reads TGTGCCAGCAGCCCTTCGGGGTATGAAGCTTTCTTT. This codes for CASSPSGYEAFF.

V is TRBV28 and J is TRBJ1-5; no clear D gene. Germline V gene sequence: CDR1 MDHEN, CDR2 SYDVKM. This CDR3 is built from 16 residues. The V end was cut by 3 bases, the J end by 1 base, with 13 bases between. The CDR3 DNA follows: TGTGCCAGCAGTTTTCGGTCGGCGGGCAGCAATCAGCCCCAGCATTTT. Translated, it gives CASSFRSAGSNQPQHF.

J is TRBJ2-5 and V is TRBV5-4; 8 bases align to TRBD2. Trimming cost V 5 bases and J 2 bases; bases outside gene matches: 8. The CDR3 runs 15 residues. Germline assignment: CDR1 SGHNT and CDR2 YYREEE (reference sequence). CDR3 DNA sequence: TGTGCCAGCAGTGCTGGGAAGCGGGGGCAAGAGACCCAGTACTTC. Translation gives CASSAGKRGQETQYF. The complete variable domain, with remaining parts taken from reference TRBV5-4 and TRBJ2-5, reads ETGVTQSPTHLIKTRGQQVTLRCSSQSGHNTVSWYQQALGQGPQFIFQYYREEENGRGNFPPRFSGLQFPNYSSELNVNALELDDSALYLCASSAGKRGQETQYFGPGTRLLVL.

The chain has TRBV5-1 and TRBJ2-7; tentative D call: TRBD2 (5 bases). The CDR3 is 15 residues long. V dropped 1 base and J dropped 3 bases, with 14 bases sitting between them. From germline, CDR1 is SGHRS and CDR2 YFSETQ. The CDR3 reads CASSLHGEVLYEQYF. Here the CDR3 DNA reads TGCGCCAGCAGCTTGCACGGGGAAGTCCTCTACGAGCAGTACTTC.

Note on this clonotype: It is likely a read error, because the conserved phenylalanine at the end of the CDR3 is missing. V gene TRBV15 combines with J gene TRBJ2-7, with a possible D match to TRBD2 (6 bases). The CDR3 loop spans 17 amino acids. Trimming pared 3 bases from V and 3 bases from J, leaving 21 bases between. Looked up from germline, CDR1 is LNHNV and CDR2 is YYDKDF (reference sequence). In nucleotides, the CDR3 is TGTGCCACCAGCAGTTCCCGCGGGGTCTCGACAAGCTACGAGCAGTACTCG. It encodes CATSSSRGVSTSYEQYS.

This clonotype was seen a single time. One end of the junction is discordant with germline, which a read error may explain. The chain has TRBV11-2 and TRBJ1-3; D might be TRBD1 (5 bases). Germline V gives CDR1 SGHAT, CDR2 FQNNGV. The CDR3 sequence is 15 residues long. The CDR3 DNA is TGCGCCAGCAGCATTCCCCAGGGTCCTGGAAACACCATATATTTT. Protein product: CASSIPQGPGNTIYF.

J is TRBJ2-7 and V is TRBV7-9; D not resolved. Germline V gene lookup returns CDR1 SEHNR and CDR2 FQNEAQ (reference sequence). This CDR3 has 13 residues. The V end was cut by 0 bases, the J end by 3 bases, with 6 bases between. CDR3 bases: TGTGCCAGCAGCTTAGCGACTCACTACGAGCAGTACTTC. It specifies CASSLATHYEQYF.

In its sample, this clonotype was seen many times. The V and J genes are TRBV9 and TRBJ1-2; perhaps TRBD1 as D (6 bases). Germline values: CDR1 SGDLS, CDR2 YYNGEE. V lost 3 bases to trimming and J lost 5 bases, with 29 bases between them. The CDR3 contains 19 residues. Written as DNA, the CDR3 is TGTGCCAGCAGCGCAAGTTCGGGGCGTCTAGTGGGGGCTCTGTATGGCTACACCTTC. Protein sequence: CASSASSGRLVGALYGYTF.